In this sample, the clone carrying this T cell receptor (beta chain) turned up many times. Antigen unknown. Construction of TCR beta libraries was performed using quantitative 5'-RACE with molecular barcodes. TCRdb reprocessed the 5' RACE reads via MiXCR and lists one record per CDR3 protein. The sample holds 200,000 to 300,000 distinct CDR3 sequences; 8% to 9.5% are singletons and the top ten take under 7.5%. This record comes from a study of CD8 T cells in ankylosing spondylitis. Points from the study as a whole: Seemingly characteristic of ankylosing spondylitis blood was a TCR beta motif consisting of fewer than 10 highly homologous variants. Reported data indicate significant enrichment of disease-linked clones within matched ankylosing spondylitis synovial fluid.

The junction had 3 bases not matched to a gene; V was cut back by 0 bases and J by 2 bases. CDR3 length: 15 residues. The germline V gene encodes CDR1 SGHKS and CDR2 YYEKEE (reference sequence). The specimen sequenced was blood, either unsorted or a sorted T cell fraction (not recorded which). This TCR came from a male donor with ankylosing spondylitis or in good health (not recorded which). The chain recombines TRBV5-5 with TRBJ2-7; 9 positions match TRBD1. CDR3 DNA sequence: TGTGCCAGCAGCTTGGTGGGACAGGGAGCCTACGAGCAGTACTTC. Protein sequence: CASSLVGQGAYEQYF.